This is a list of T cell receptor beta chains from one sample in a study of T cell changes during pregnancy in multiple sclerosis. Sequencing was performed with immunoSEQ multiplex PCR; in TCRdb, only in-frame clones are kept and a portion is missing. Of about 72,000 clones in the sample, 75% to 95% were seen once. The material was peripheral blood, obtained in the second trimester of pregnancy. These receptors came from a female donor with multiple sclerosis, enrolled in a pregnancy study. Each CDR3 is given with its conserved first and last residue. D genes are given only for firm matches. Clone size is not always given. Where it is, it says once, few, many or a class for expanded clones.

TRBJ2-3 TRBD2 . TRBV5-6 TGTGCCAGCAGTTTGCGCGGGGGATGGGAGATATCTGATACGCAGTATTTT CASSLRGGWEISDTQYF
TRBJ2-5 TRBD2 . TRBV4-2 TGTGCCAGCAGCCAAGTAGGTAGCGGGGGGGCCAAGACCCAGTACTTC CASSQVGSGGAKTQYF
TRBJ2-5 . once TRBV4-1 TGCGCCAGCAGCCAAGATCAAGCGGGAGAGACCCAGTACTTC CASSQDQAGETQYF
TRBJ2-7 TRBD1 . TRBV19 TGTGCCAGTAGTCAGGGGACAGGGGGAGGCGAGCAGTACTTC CASSQGTGGGEQYF
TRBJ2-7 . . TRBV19 TGTGCCAGTAGTATAGATCTATCCTACGAGCAGTACTTC CASSIDLSYEQYF
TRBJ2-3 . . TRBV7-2 TGTGCCAGCAGCTTAGCAGGGGCGGGGAGCGCAGATACGCAGTATTTT CASSLAGAGSADTQYF
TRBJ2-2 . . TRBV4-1 TGCGCCAGCAGCCAAGTGGACATGCTGTCGTACACCGGGGAGCTGTTTTTT CASSQVDMLSYTGELFF
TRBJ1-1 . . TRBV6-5 TGTGCCAGCAGGGGAGGGCCTGAAGCTTTCTTT CASRGGPEAFF
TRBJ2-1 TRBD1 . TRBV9 TGTGCCAGCAGCGTAGCAGGGGGCTCCTACAATGAGCAGTTCTTC CASSVAGGSYNEQFF
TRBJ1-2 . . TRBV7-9 TGTGCCAGCAGCTTAGTGGGTATTCTGCCCGCGGCCTATGGCTACACCTTC CASSLVGILPAAYGYTF
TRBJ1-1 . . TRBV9 TGTGCCAGCAGCGTAGGGGCAGGGGAGAACACTGAAGCTTTCTTT CASSVGAGENTEAFF
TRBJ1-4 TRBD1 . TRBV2 TGTGCCAGCCTTGGACAGGGGTCTGAAAAACTGTTTTTT CASLGQGSEKLFF
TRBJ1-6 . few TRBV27 TGTGCCAGCAGTTCAGGGACTGATGGGAATTCACCCCTCCACTTT CASSSGTDGNSPLHF
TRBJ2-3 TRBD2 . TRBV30 TGTGCCTGGAGTGTTAGCGGGGGGAGCACAGATACGCAGTATTTT CAWSVSGGSTDTQYF
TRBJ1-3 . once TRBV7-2 TGTGCCAGCAGCTTAGTTCAGGCAGGTCCTTCTTCGGGAAACACCATATATTTT CASSLVQAGPSSGNTIYF
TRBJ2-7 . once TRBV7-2 TGTGCCAGCATAGCGTACGGGGGGCTTTCCTACGAGCAGTACTTC CASIAYGGLSYEQYF
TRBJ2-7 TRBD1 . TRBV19 TGTGCCAGTAGCACCGGGACAGGTCCCTTACTGCCCGAGCAGTACTTC CASSTGTGPLLPEQYF
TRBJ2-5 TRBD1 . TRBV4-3 TGCGCCAGCAGCCAAATTGGGACAGGGACAGAGACCCAGTACTTC CASSQIGTGTETQYF
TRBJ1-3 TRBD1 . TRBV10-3 TGTGCCATCAGTGACGAACCGGGACAGGGTAGGGACACCATATATTTT CAISDEPGQGRDTIYF
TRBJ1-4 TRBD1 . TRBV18 TGTGCCAGCTCACTGACAGGGCATGCAACTAATGAAAAACTGTTTTTT CASSLTGHATNEKLFF
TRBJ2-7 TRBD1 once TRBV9 TGTGCCAGCAGCGTAGGGACAGGGAGAAACGAGCAGTACTTC CASSVGTGRNEQYF
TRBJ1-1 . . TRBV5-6 TGTGCCAGCAGCTTGAGGGTAGGAGCCGGGGTAGGAACTGAAGCTTTCTTT CASSLRVGAGVGTEAFF
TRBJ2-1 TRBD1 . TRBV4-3 TGCGCCAGCAGCCGGGGACAGGGGACCTACAATGAGCAGTTCTTC CASSRGQGTYNEQFF
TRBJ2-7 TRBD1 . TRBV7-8 TGTGCCAGCAGCTTAGCGACAGGGACCCTTATCTACGAGCAGTACTTC CASSLATGTLIYEQYF
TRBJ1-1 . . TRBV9 TGTGCCAGCAGCGCCTCCCGGGGTACTGAAGCTTTCTTT CASSASRGTEAFF
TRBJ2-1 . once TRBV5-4 TGTGCCAGCAGCTTGAAGGCTAGCCCCCTCAATGAGCAGTTCTTC CASSLKASPLNEQFF
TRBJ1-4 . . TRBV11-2 TGTGCCAGCAGCTTAAGAGAACGGGGAGCAACTAATGAAAAACTGTTTTTT CASSLRERGATNEKLFF
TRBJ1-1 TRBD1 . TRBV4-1 TGCGCCAGCAGCCATCCGGGACAGGGTTTTACTGAAGCTTTCTTT CASSHPGQGFTEAFF
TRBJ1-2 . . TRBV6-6 TGTGCCAGCAGCCGAGACAGGAACTATGGCTACACCTTC CASSRDRNYGYTF
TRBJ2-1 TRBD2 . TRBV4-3 TGCGCCAGCAGCCAAGGGCTTCCAGCGGGGGGGAGCGATGAGCAGTTCTTC CASSQGLPAGGSDEQFF
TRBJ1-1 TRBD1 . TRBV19 TGTGCCAGTAGTATAGTAGGGACAGGGGGCGCTTGGAACACTGAAGCTTTCTTT CASSIVGTGGAWNTEAFF
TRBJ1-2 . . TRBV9 TGTGCCAGCAGCGTAGGAATTGAGGGAACTTATGGCTACACCTTC CASSVGIEGTYGYTF
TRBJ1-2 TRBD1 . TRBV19 TGTGCCAGTAGTGCGGGACAGCACTATGGCTACACCTTC CASSAGQHYGYTF
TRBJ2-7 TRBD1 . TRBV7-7 TGTGCTAGCAGCTTATCGACAGGGGAGTACGAGCAGTACTTC CASSLSTGEYEQYF
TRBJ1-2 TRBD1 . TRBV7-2 TGTGCCAGCAGCAAAAACAGGGGCCTGAACTATGGCTACACCTTC CASSKNRGLNYGYTF
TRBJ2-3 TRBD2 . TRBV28 TGTGCCAGCAGTTCCTGGGCGGGGGGGCTACGAGATACGCAGTATTTT CASSSWAGGLRDTQYF
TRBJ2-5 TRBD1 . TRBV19 TGTGCCAGTAACACAGGGGGCGGAGAGACCCAGTACTTC CASNTGGGETQYF
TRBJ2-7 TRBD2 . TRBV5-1 TGCGCCAGCAGCGGGGGGGGACTAGCGTCCGGAAACGAGCAGTACTTC CASSGGGLASGNEQYF
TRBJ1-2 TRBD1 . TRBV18 TGTGCCAGCTCGCCCCAGGGGGATCCAGTCTATGGCTACACCTTC CASSPQGDPVYGYTF
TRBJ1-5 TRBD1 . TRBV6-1 TGTGCCAGCAGTGATCGGACAGGAAGAGGTAGCAATCAGCCCCAGCATTTT CASSDRTGRGSNQPQHF
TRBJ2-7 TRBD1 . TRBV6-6 TGTGCCAGCAGTTACCAAACAGGGGCTACGGGGGAGCAGTACTTC CASSYQTGATGEQYF
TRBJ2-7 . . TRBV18 TGTGCCAGCTCCCCGTACTACAGGATTACCTACGAGCAGTACTTC CASSPYYRITYEQYF
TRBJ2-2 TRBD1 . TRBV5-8 TGTGCCAGCAGCTCCGGAACAGGGGGCGCCTGGACCGGGGAGCTGTTTTTT CASSSGTGGAWTGELFF
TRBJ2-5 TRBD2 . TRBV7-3 TGTGCCAGCAGGGCAGGCCTAGCGGGAGGACAAGAGACCCAGTACTTC CASRAGLAGGQETQYF
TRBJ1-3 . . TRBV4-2 TGTGCCAGCAGCCAAGATTTCCCCCAGGGCGCCATATATTTT CASSQDFPQGAIYF
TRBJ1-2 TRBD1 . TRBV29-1 TGCAGCGTGGGGGACAGTGCTAACTATGGCTACACCTTC CSVGDSANYGYTF
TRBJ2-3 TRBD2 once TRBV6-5 TGTGCCAGCATGGGGGGGGGAGAAGATACGCAGTATTTT CASMGGGEDTQYF
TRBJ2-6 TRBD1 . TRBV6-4 TGTGCCAGCAGTGACTTGACAGGGACTGGGGCCAACGTCCTGACTTTC CASSDLTGTGANVLTF